This T cell receptor beta chain came from a study of T cells in Graves' hyperthyroidism and ophthalmopathy. The TCR beta CDR3 regions underwent amplification using RNA transcripts as the source. During a first-round RT-PCR of the TCR CDR3, the HTBI primer set was used. A single record per CDR3 protein comes from TCRdb applying MiXCR to the multiplex PCR reads. The sample contains hundreds of thousands of distinct CDR3 sequences, over 35% of which appear only once. Hyperthyroidism in the patients, aged 18 to 65, was newly diagnosed and under 2 months in duration. The CDR3 sequence is 15 residues long. With 5 bases clipped from V and 3 bases from J, the junction kept 7 bases outside the gene matches. Germline loops: CDR1 MNHNY, CDR2 SVGAGI (reference sequence). This clonotype turned up a few times.

The receptor was isolated from a young man with Graves' hyperthyroidism. This chain joins TRBV6-6 and TRBJ1-5, with 7 bases aligning to TRBD1. Sequencing was performed on blood. The CDR3 reads CASSTYTGDNQPQHF. In nucleotides, the CDR3 is TGTGCCAGCAGTACTTATACAGGGGACAATCAGCCCCAGCATTTT.